The sequence of this T cell receptor (beta chain) was determined in a study of T cells in localized non-small cell lung cancer. From germline, CDR1 is LNHDA and CDR2 SQIVND (reference sequence). The CDR3 is made up of 15 amino acids. V lost 5 bases, J lost 8 bases, and 10 bases stayed unmatched. Sequencing was performed with immunoSEQ multiplex PCR; in TCRdb, only in-frame clones are kept and a portion is missing. The sample contains more than 1,500 clones, about 24% of which appear only once. As for this clone: The antigen remains unidentified.

Study-wide points: Heterogeneity remains possible, as sequencing covered one tumor region only. Within adjacent lung there appeared a median 57 of the top 100 tumor clones.

The sequence was collected from a woman aged 40-69 years with stage III lung adenocarcinoma. This rearrangement joins TRBV19 to TRBJ2-1; 9 nucleotides align to TRBD2. The input for sequencing was lung tumor tissue, taken before any cancer treatment. The CDR3 is CASSPGVAGVDEQFF. The DNA of the CDR3 is TGTGCCAGTAGTCCCGGGGTAGCGGGAGTGGATGAGCAGTTCTTC.